This T cell receptor (beta chain) was sequenced for a study of T cell responses to AZD1222 COVID-19 vaccine. General study results and limits: Sampled repertoires all dated from after the peak T cell response. Baseline serostatus was positive in only 5 to 7 AZD1222 recipients.

As to this clone: The antigen is undetermined.

Using immunoSEQ multiplex PCR, the repertoire was profiled, and TCRdb retains in-frame clones only, with some absent. The data contain around 80,000 clones, around 93% of them seen just once; the ten biggest clones take up around 8%. Germline V gene lookup returns CDR1 MDHEN and CDR2 SYDVKM. The CDR3 is made up of 14 amino acids. Trimming took off 6 bases at V and 3 bases at J, with 15 bases between the two ends. Specimen: peripheral blood, collected 28 days after the second AZD1222 dose. This chain joins TRBV28 and TRBJ2-7; D perhaps matches TRBD1 (6 bases). The receptor comes from an adult who received the AZD1222 COVID-19 vaccine. The CDR3 bases are TGTGCCAGCAGCCCAAGGACAGATCTCTACGAGCAGTACTTC. The encoded protein is CASSPRTDLYEQYF.